This T cell receptor (beta chain) was profiled in a study of blood T cells in healthy people across ages. Next came a second PCR, run for about 7 to 12 cycles, which used a sample-barcoded 5' primer along with a J-beta primer mix. TCRdb called the 5' RACE reads again in MiXCR, with one record for every CDR3 protein. Here the sample spans more than 650,000 distinct CDR3 sequences, about 20% being singletons. The table lists this clonotype with a few counts. Trimming cost V 3 bases and J 2 bases; bases outside gene matches: 4. CDR3 length equals 15 residues. Germline V gene lookup returns CDR1 SGDLS and CDR2 YYNGEE.

The TCR sequence derives from an older man in good health. The sequencing input was blood. The J gene is TRBJ2-1, the V gene TRBV9, with 8 bases fitting TRBD2. CDR3 in DNA: TGTGCCAGCAGCGCTGCGGGGGGTCCCTACAATGAGCAGTTCTTC. This codes for CASSAAGGPYNEQFF.